The rows below give T cell receptor beta chains drawn from one sample of a study of T cell clonotyping in hematopoietic cell transplantation. Sequencing was performed with immunoSEQ multiplex PCR; in TCRdb, only in-frame clones are kept and a portion is missing. The repertoire has about 6,200 clones, 60% to 80% of them found once; the top ten carry about 33%. Sequencing used PBMCs, obtained 100 days after allogeneic stem cell transplant. The receptors derive from a female patient younger than 45 who had an allogeneic stem cell transplant, so the T cells may come from the graft donor. Some clones in this sample may be carry-over from other donors' samples. Both conserved end residues are part of each CDR3. The D gene is left open where the match is weak. Expanded clones are given a class, and other clones once, few, many or no size at all.

clone_size	cdr3_length	j_call	d_call	v_call	cdr3_aa	cdr3_nt
NA	14	TRBJ2-2	NA	TRBV7-6	CASSLEGGTGELFF	TGTGCCAGCAGCTTAGAGGGGGGCACCGGGGAGCTGTTTTTT
NA	16	TRBJ2-5	NA	TRBV2	CASSGFFEGLQETQYF	TGTGCCAGCAGTGGATTTTTTGAGGGACTTCAAGAGACCCAGTACTTC
once	16	TRBJ2-2	NA	TRBV9	CASSVGGKANTGELFF	TGTGCCAGCAGCGTAGGTGGGAAGGCGAACACCGGGGAGCTGTTTTTT
NA	11	TRBJ2-7	NA	TRBV20-1	CSARGGHEQYF	TGCAGTGCTAGGGGGGGTCACGAGCAGTACTTC
NA	13	TRBJ1-2	TRBD1	TRBV27	CASSKQGNYGYTF	TGTGCCAGCAGTAAACAGGGGAACTATGGCTACACCTTC
NA	13	TRBJ1-2	NA	TRBV30	CAWRSGGADGYTF	TGTGCCTGGAGATCTGGGGGGGCGGATGGCTACACCTTC
few	16	TRBJ2-2	TRBD1	TRBV5-6	CASRPRGQGQTGELFF	TGTGCCAGCAGGCCTCGCGGACAGGGACAAACCGGGGAGCTGTTTTTT
NA	13	TRBJ1-5	NA	TRBV7-3	CATQGGSNQPQHF	TGTGCCACCCAAGGGGGGAGCAATCAGCCCCAGCATTTT
NA	15	TRBJ1-2	NA	TRBV5-6	CASSLGAAPGYGYTF	TGTGCCAGCAGCTTAGGAGCGGCCCCGGGCTATGGCTACACCTTC
NA	12	TRBJ1-6	NA	TRBV6-5	CASRTGNSPLHF	TGTGCCAGCCGAACCGGGAATTCACCCCTCCACTTT
NA	16	TRBJ1-3	NA	TRBV6-5	CASSYSVPTHGNTIYF	TGTGCCAGCAGTTACTCAGTTCCCACCCATGGAAACACCATATATTTT
NA	14	TRBJ1-2	NA	TRBV2	CTSSVGVDYDSYTF	TGTACCAGCAGTGTAGGGGTAGACTACGATAGCTACACCTTC
NA	15	TRBJ2-5	NA	TRBV25-1	CASSDPAIFQETQYF	TGTGCCAGCAGTGATCCCGCCATTTTCCAAGAGACCCAGTACTTC
NA	14	TRBJ2-2	NA	TRBV2	CASGRGGLYGELFF	TGTGCCAGCGGGCGTGGGGGGCTCTACGGGGAGCTGTTTTTT
NA	14	TRBJ2-3	NA	TRBV2	CASSEQGIADTQYF	TGTGCCAGCAGTGAACAGGGGATTGCAGATACGCAGTATTTT
NA	12	TRBJ2-3	NA	TRBV9	CASSVGPDTQYF	TGTGCCAGCAGCGTCGGTCCTGATACGCAGTATTTT
NA	15	TRBJ1-3	NA	TRBV30	CAWSVFGGIGNTIYF	TGTGCCTGGAGTGTTTTTGGGGGGATTGGAAACACCATATATTTT
NA	14	TRBJ1-1	NA	TRBV19	CASSIVQFETEAFF	TGTGCCAGTAGTATAGTACAGTTTGAAACTGAAGCTTTCTTT
NA	15	TRBJ2-3	TRBD2	TRBV25-1	CASSPRRGFTDTQYF	TGTGCCAGCAGTCCTAGGCGGGGGTTCACAGATACGCAGTATTTT
few	16	TRBJ2-5	TRBD2	TRBV15	CATSEGTSGFQETQYF	TGTGCCACCAGCGAAGGGACTAGCGGGTTTCAAGAGACCCAGTACTTC
NA	17	TRBJ1-3	TRBD1	TRBV7-7	CASSPGQGAMGGNTIYF	TGTGCTAGCAGCCCCGGACAGGGGGCGATGGGGGGAAACACCATATATTTT
NA	12	TRBJ1-1	NA	TRBV30	CAWSVRLGTPFF	TGTGCCTGGAGTGTAAGGCTTGGGACACCTTTCTTT
NA	15	TRBJ2-7	TRBD1	TRBV7-6	CASSISRAGGYEQYF	TGTGCCAGCAGTATCAGTAGGGCAGGGGGCTACGAGCAGTACTTC
NA	14	TRBJ2-2	TRBD2	TRBV7-2	CASSFRTSSGELFF	TGTGCCAGCAGCTTCCGGACTAGTAGTGGGGAGCTGTTTTTT
NA	14	TRBJ2-3	TRBD1	TRBV7-2	CASSLGPGGDTQYF	TGTGCCAGCAGCTTGGGCCCAGGGGGAGATACGCAGTATTTT
NA	18	TRBJ1-5	TRBD1	TRBV2	CASGYRILTGGESQPQHF	TGTGCCAGCGGTTACCGGATCCTGACAGGGGGCGAGAGTCAGCCCCAGCATTTT
NA	16	TRBJ2-2	NA	TRBV12-1	CASSLRTGTGPGELFF	TGTGCCAGCAGCTTAAGGACAGGGACCGGCCCCGGGGAGCTGTTTTTT
NA	18	TRBJ2-5	TRBD2	TRBV7-2	CASIVLLGTSGLPETQYF	TGTGCCAGCATCGTCCTTCTCGGGACTAGCGGGCTTCCGGAGACCCAGTACTTC
NA	13	TRBJ1-2	NA	TRBV28	CASSTTSNYGYTF	TGTGCCAGCAGTACCACTTCTAACTATGGCTACACCTTC
NA	11	TRBJ2-7	NA	TRBV28	CASSPRYEQYF	TGTGCCAGCAGTCCACGCTACGAGCAGTACTTC
NA	15	TRBJ2-2	TRBD1	TRBV7-6	CASSLRDRDVGELFF	TGTGCCAGCAGCCTCCGGGACAGGGATGTCGGGGAGCTGTTTTTT
NA	13	TRBJ1-2	NA	TRBV11-2	CASSLWGDYGYTF	TGTGCCAGCAGCTTATGGGGGGACTATGGCTACACCTTC
once	15	TRBJ1-1	NA	TRBV4-1	CASSQGDAGDTEAFF	TGCGCCAGCAGCCAAGGAGATGCTGGGGACACTGAAGCTTTCTTT
NA	14	TRBJ1-3	NA	TRBV7-2	CASSPHPPGNTIYF	TGTGCCAGCAGCCCCCACCCACCTGGAAACACCATATATTTT
NA	12	TRBJ1-2	NA	TRBV5-4	CASSPTNYGYTF	TGTGCCAGCAGCCCCACTAACTATGGCTACACCTTC
NA	15	TRBJ2-6	NA	TRBV9	CASSVGGQTANVLTF	TGTGCCAGCAGCGTAGGCGGCCAGACGGCCAACGTCCTGACTTTC
NA	14	TRBJ1-2	NA	TRBV6-5	CASSRQTDLYGYTF	TGTGCCAGCAGCCGACAGACAGACTTATATGGCTACACCTTC
NA	11	TRBJ1-6	NA	TRBV9	CASSDRYTLHF	TGTGCCAGCAGCGACAGGTACACCCTCCACTTT
NA	14	TRBJ2-7	TRBD2	TRBV7-8	CASSFLAGGPEQYF	TGTGCCAGCAGCTTCCTAGCGGGGGGACCCGAGCAGTACTTC
NA	14	TRBJ1-2	TRBD1	TRBV6-1	CASRTGPTNYGYTF	TGTGCCAGTAGGACAGGGCCAACTAACTATGGCTACACCTTC
NA	16	TRBJ2-7	NA	TRBV29-1	CSAEFPGSRKPYEQYF	TGCAGCGCTGAATTCCCAGGGTCCAGGAAACCCTACGAGCAGTACTTC
NA	19	TRBJ2-6	TRBD2	TRBV14	CASSQGLAGFRSGANVLTF	TGTGCCAGCAGCCAAGGCCTAGCGGGGTTCCGCTCTGGGGCCAACGTCCTGACTTTC